The present TCR beta chain was sequenced within a study of blood T cell repertoires in COVID-19. Study details: T cells, B-cell-depleted T cells, or PBMCs provided the cDNA or gDNA that served as material.

Germline-derived CDR1 and CDR2 are SNHLY and FYNNEI. The CDR3 is made up of 15 amino acids. V shed 5 bases, J shed 7 bases, and the junction held 10 bases outside the gene matches. Only in-frame clones appear in the TCRdb table, and some are missing; sequencing was by immunoSEQ multiplex PCR. Here the sample spans 50,000 to 60,000 clones, 89% being singletons. The chain has TRBV2 and TRBJ1-5, with 8 bases fitting TRBD1. The TCR was taken from a man aged 55 to 70 with acute or convalescent COVID-19. The sequenced sample consisted of peripheral blood. Here the CDR3 DNA reads TGTGCCAGCAGTCCGGACAGGGTCGGATCCCAGCCCCAGCATTTT. Its translation is CASSPDRVGSQPQHF.